This TCR beta chain was sequenced during a study of graft-versus-host responses after intestinal transplantation. From germline, CDR1 is LNHDA and CDR2 SQIVND (reference sequence). The CDR3 loop spans 13 amino acids. Trimming pared 3 bases from V and 7 bases from J, leaving 10 bases between. Concerning this clone itself: Its antigen remains unknown.

The repertoire was sequenced with immunoSEQ multiplex PCR; TCRdb's copy has only in-frame clones and lacks some. Among some 95,000 clones listed, 90% to 95% were seen once. The genes are TRBV19 and TRBJ1-5; no definite D call. The clonotype was recovered from a human donor who received an intestinal transplant. Sequencing used unstimulated CD8+ T cells sorted from spleen or lymph node cells, obtained before intestinal transplant. The CDR3 sequence: CASSIGQLQPQHF. The CDR3 coding sequence is TGTGCCAGTAGTATTGGTCAGTTACAGCCCCAGCATTTT.